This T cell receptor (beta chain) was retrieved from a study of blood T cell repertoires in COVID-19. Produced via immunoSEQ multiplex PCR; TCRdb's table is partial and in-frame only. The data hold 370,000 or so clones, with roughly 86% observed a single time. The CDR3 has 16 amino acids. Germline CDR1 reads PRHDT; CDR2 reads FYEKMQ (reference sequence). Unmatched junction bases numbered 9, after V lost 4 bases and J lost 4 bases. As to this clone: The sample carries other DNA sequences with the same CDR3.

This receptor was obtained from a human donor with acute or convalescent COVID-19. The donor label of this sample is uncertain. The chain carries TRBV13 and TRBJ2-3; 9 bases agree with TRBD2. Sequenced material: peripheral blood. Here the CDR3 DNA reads TGTGCCAGCAGCTCATCCCTTGCGGGGGGGCCAGATACGCAGTATTTT. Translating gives CASSSSLAGGPDTQYF.